The source of this T cell receptor beta chain is a study of regulatory T cells in long-lasting Graves disease. This clonotype has a count of ten or more. The antigen is not known. This CDR3 is 13 amino acids long. Germline V gene data show CDR1 as SGHRS and CDR2 as YFSETQ. V was clipped by 4 bases and J by 9 bases; unmatched bases: 10. According to the study, TCR beta libraries were built with iRepertoire HTBI primers and CDR3-region Arm-PCR. A single record per CDR3 protein comes from TCRdb applying MiXCR to the multiplex PCR reads. The data contain 540,000 or so distinct CDR3 sequences, roughly 14% of them singletons. Time point denoted: newly diagnosed GD, antithyroid drugs for less than 3 months. With RNA extracted from PBMCs as input, the TCR library was made. Overall study findings and caveats: Thyroid tissue went unexamined; only peripheral blood was analyzed.

The sample also formed part of further work on T cells in Graves' hyperthyroidism and ophthalmopathy.

The material sequenced was peripheral blood mononuclear cells (PBMCs), taken at new diagnosis, from a patient treated with antithyroid drugs. This receptor was taken from a man under 40 with Graves disease. This chain connects TRBV5-1 to TRBJ2-7; 7 positions agree with TRBD1. CDR3 in DNA: TGCGCCAGCAGCGTAACGAGACAGGGCGGGCAGTACTTC. Translating gives CASSVTRQGGQYF.